This T cell receptor (beta chain) was observed in a study of blood T cell repertoires in COVID-19. Background on the study: COVID-19 samples collected from the United States, Italy and Spain covered acute and convalescent phases.

Original analysis: The assay estimated nucleated cells by amplifying reference gene primers. Repertoires were generated with immunoSEQ multiplex PCR, while TCRdb's copy carries only in-frame clones and drops some. V and J calls and clone size come straight from that table; D and trimming were deduced from the DNA. The table records just under 250,000 clones, approximately 83% of them present only once. Germline CDR1 reads SNHLY; CDR2 reads FYNNEI. The CDR3 consists of 18 residues. The trim removed 2 bases at V and 3 bases at J, leaving 11 bases unmatched. Sequencing was done on a sample of peripheral blood. This TCR derives from a woman aged 25 to 39 who had recovered from COVID-19. The V gene is TRBV2, the J gene TRBJ2-2, with 8 bases lining up with TRBD2. The CDR3, as DNA: TGTGCCAGCAGTGAAAAAACCACCGGGACTAGATACACCGGGGAGCTGTTTTTT. As protein: CASSEKTTGTRYTGELFF.